This T cell receptor (beta chain) was sequenced for a study of blood T cell repertoires in COVID-19. The protocol was immunoSEQ multiplex PCR, while the TCRdb copy is restricted to in-frame clones and leaves out a portion. In the table there are under 20,000 clones, roughly nine tenths of which are singletons. In this sample, this clone turned up a few times. The CDR3 spans 14 residues. Looked up from germline, CDR1 is KGHSH and CDR2 is LQKENI. Deletions cut 3 bases from V and 2 bases from J, with 11 bases between. The sequence derives from a man in his sixties with acute or convalescent COVID-19. Sample: peripheral blood. The J gene is TRBJ2-7, the V gene TRBV18; no definite D call. The CDR3 bases are TGTGCCAGCTCACCCCCCCTACGAGCCTACGAGCAGTACTTC. The encoded protein is CASSPPLRAYEQYF.